This entry describes one T cell receptor (beta chain). Sequencing used immunoSEQ multiplex PCR; TCRdb keeps in-frame clones, though not all of them. The profile covers some 140,000 clones, with more than 75% appearing a single time and about an eighth taken by the ten largest. The sample comes from a study of blood T cell repertoires in COVID-19. Study-level background: The analysed material was cDNA or gDNA that came from T cells, B-cell-depleted T cells, or PBMCs.

Sequenced material: peripheral blood. This clonotype originated in an elderly man with acute or convalescent COVID-19.

CDR3 loop: CASSQKLAHTQYF. For the CDR3, the DNA is TGTGCCAGCAGCCAGAAACTAGCGCATACGCAGTATTTT. V and J are TRBV5-5 and TRBJ2-3; 7 bases agree with TRBD2. V trimming: 4 bases; J trimming: 7 bases; junction bases outside the gene matches: 6. There are 13 residues in the CDR3. In germline, CDR1 is SGHKS, CDR2 YYEKEE (reference sequence).